Shown below are 8 T cell receptor beta chains from a single sample sequenced in a study of cytomegalovirus exposure and HLA in healthy donors. PCR used 60 Vbeta primers and 13 Jbeta primers. The assay was immunoSEQ multiplex PCR, and TCRdb's table has in-frame clones only and misses some. The sample records tens of thousands of clones, approximately 80% being singletons. Sequencing was done on a sample of PBMCs. Receptor source: a man aged 25 to 40 in good health and CMV-seronegative.

The rearrangement joins TRBV13 to TRBJ1-5; no reliable D call. Trimming left V 4 bases short and J 2 bases short, with 12 bases between. In germline, CDR1 is PRHDT, CDR2 FYEKMQ (reference sequence). This CDR3 spans 15 amino acids. This CDR3 is CASSSGIGGNQPQHF. The CDR3 region has the DNA TGTGCCAGCAGCTCCGGGATCGGGGGCAATCAGCCCCAGCATTTT.

The chain carries TRBV4-1 and TRBJ1-1; D remains ambiguous. The CDR3 loop spans 15 amino acids. Germline CDR1 is MGHRA and CDR2 is YSYEKL. Trimming took 0 bases from V and 0 from J, leaving 8 bases between them. CDR3 sequence: CASSQETQVNTEAFF. The CDR3 coding sequence is TGCGCCAGCAGCCAAGAGACACAAGTGAACACTGAAGCTTTCTTT.

V usage is TRBV4-1 and J usage is TRBJ2-7, with D unresolved. Germline CDR1 and CDR2: MGHRA and YSYEKL. The V gene lost 1 base and the J gene lost 3 bases, with 7 bases spanning the gap. CDR3 size: 13 residues. The CDR3 coding sequence is TGCGCCAGCAGCCAAGGGGCCGACTACGAGCAGTACTTC. Its protein is CASSQGADYEQYF.

This chain joins TRBV27 and TRBJ2-7; 9 bases fit TRBD1. V lost 7 bases and J lost 9; bases outside the gene matches: 10. CDR1 is MNHEY and CDR2 is SMNVEV in the germline V gene (reference sequence). The CDR3 sequence is 13 residues long. Here the CDR3 DNA reads TGTGCCAGCAAGGGTCCGGGACAGGGAGGGCAGTACTTC. Its protein product is CASKGPGQGGQYF.

V and J are TRBV7-2 and TRBJ1-5; D is unclear. This CDR3 has 15 amino acids. The germline V gene has CDR1 SGHTA and CDR2 FQGNSA. The V gene lost 1 base and the J gene lost 7 bases, with 14 bases spanning the gap. The CDR3 loop is CASSLVGGLDQPQHF. Here the CDR3 DNA reads TGTGCCAGCAGCTTAGTCGGAGGGCTGGACCAGCCCCAGCATTTT.

V and J are TRBV5-1 and TRBJ1-4, with D possibly matching TRBD1 (5 bases). V lost 0 bases and J 8 bases, leaving 11 bases between the germline ends. The CDR3 runs 14 residues. The germline gives CDR1 SGHRS, CDR2 YFSETQ. CDR3 sequence: CASSLGRGEEKLFF. The CDR3, as DNA: TGCGCCAGCAGCTTGGGTCGGGGGGAAGAAAAACTGTTTTTT. Full variable domain (rest looked up from reference TRBV5-1 and TRBJ1-4): KAGVTQTPRYLIKTRGQQVTLSCSPISGHRSVSWYQQTPGQGLQFLFEYFSETQRNKGNFPGRFSGRQFSNSRSEMNVSTLELGDSALYLCASSLGRGEEKLFFGSGTQLSVL.

This sequence joins TRBV18 and TRBJ2-5; possible D gene TRBD1, 5 bases. V was trimmed by 6 bases and J by 5 bases, leaving 19 bases between them. The CDR3 has 15 amino acids. The V gene's germline CDR1 is KGHSH and CDR2 LQKENI. This CDR3 is CASSTNTGEVETQYF. The CDR3 DNA reads TGTGCCAGCTCCACTAATACAGGCGAGGTGGAGACCCAGTACTTC.

This chain uses TRBV6-1 with TRBJ2-5, with 9 bases matching TRBD1. Germline V lookup: CDR1 MNHNS, CDR2 SASEGT. The ends lost 3 bases at V and 5 bases at J; junction bases unmatched: 7. The CDR3 is 15 residues long. In nucleotides, the CDR3 is TGTGCCAGCAGTGATGGGGGACAGGGAGGGGAGACCCAGTACTTC. This codes for CASSDGGQGGETQYF.